This TCR beta chain stems from a study of chronic HIV infection and antiretroviral therapy. Using its own MiXCR run on the 5' RACE reads, TCRdb lists one record per CDR3 protein. The table includes some 46,000 distinct CDR3 sequences, about 20% detected once. The CDR3 covers 12 residues. The V and J ends lost 8 bases and 7 bases respectively, with 11 bases between them. This chain links TRBV12-3 or TRBV12-4 with TRBJ1-4; possible D gene TRBD1, 6 bases. The source of this sequence is an adult who had HIV and had not received antiretroviral therapy, or was an uninfected healthy control (not recorded which). What was sequenced was peripheral blood. CDR3 sequence: CASQDSGEKLFF. CDR3 DNA: TGTGCCAGCCAGGACAGTGGTGAAAAACTGTTTTTT.